This T cell receptor (beta chain) was identified during a study of T cell repertoires in cytomegalovirus infection. Via MiXCR, TCRdb re-called the reads, giving one row per CDR3 protein. The data contain 450,000 to 600,000 distinct CDR3 sequences, more than 40% of them singletons. A note on this clonotype: Its specificity is not known.

Whole-study findings and limits: Dominant in the ex vivo response were TCR beta clonotypes restricted by HLA-C and specific for CMV.

CDR1 is SGHTA and CDR2 is FQGNSA in the germline V gene. Between the trimmed V and J ends, which lost 5 bases and 15 bases, there was a span of 20 bases. There are 13 residues in the CDR3. The specimen was cultured PBMCs, collected from culture after CMV antigen stimulation. The chain links TRBV7-2 to TRBJ2-1; D uncertain. This TCR derives from a human donor in good health (CMV status not recorded). Some clones in this sample may be carry-over from other donors' samples. For the CDR3, the DNA is TGTGCCAGCAGCCGTTCCTTTACAAGTGGTGGGTTCTTC. Translating gives CASSRSFTSGGFF.